The 3 T cell receptor beta chains listed next were all sequenced from one sample in a study of blood T cells in healthy people across ages. A second PCR, run for roughly 6 to 11 cycles, used a sample-barcoded 5' primer plus a J-beta primer mix. Each CDR3 protein is one row after TCRdb ran MiXCR on the 5' RACE reads. Among 1 million or so distinct CDR3 sequences listed, about 25% were seen once. The same data also contributed to another study, on T cells of mothers and their children.

The source material was blood. These receptors all stem from a girl aged 2-10 years in good health.

This clonotype was picked up many times. This chain's CDR3 is CASSQGPEAFF. CDR3 nucleotides: TGCGCCAGCAGCCAAGGGCCTGAAGCTTTCTTT. J is TRBJ1-1 and V is TRBV4-1; D remains ambiguous. The V end was cut by 1 base, the J end by 6 bases, with 3 bases between. The CDR3 sequence is 11 residues long. From germline, CDR1 is MGHRA and CDR2 YSYEKL.

This sequence joins TRBV12-3 or TRBV12-4 and TRBJ2-2; D possibly corresponds to TRBD1 (6 bases). The CDR3 runs 15 residues. V lost 6 bases and J 1 base, leaving 12 bases between the germline ends. CDR3 amino acids: CASRIGTLNTGELFF. CDR3 DNA: TGTGCCAGCAGGATCGGGACACTGAACACCGGGGAGCTGTTTTTT.

Only a few counts were recorded for this clonotype. The V call is TRBV4-3, the J call TRBJ2-1; D is perhaps TRBD1 or TRBD2 (6 bases each). The CDR3 runs to 16 residues. Germline-derived CDR1 and CDR2 are LGHNA and YSLEER. Trimming took 1 base from V and 8 from J, leaving 18 bases between them. This CDR3 reads CASSQAGAAGVDEQFF. The CDR3 bases are TGCGCCAGCAGCCAAGCGGGGGCCGCCGGCGTGGATGAGCAGTTCTTC.